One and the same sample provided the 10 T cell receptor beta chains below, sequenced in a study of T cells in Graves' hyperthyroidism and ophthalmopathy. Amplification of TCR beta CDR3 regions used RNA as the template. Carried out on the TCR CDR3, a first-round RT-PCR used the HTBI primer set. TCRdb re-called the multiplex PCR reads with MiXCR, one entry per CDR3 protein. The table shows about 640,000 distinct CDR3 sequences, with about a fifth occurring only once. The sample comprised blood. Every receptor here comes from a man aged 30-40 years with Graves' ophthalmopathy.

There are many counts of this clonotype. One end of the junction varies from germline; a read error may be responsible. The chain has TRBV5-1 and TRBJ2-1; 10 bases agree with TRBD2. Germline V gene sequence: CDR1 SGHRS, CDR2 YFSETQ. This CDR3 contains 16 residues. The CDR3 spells CASSGASGSSYNEQFF. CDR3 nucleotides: TGTGCCAGCAGCGGTGCTAGCGGGAGCTCCTACAATGAGCAGTTCTTC. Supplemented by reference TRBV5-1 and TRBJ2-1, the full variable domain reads KAGVTQTPRYLIKTRGQQVTLSCSPISGHRSVSWYQQTPGQGLQFLFEYFSETQRNKGNFPGRFSGRQFSNSRSEMNVSTLELGDSALYLCASSGASGSSYNEQFFGPGTRLTVL.

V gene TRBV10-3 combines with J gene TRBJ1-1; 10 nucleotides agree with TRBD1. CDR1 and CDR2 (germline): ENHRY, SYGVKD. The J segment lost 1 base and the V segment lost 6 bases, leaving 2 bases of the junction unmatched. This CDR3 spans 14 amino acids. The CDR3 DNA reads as TGTGCCATCAGGGGACAGGGGTGGAACACTGAAGCTTTCTTT. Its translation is CAIRGQGWNTEAFF.

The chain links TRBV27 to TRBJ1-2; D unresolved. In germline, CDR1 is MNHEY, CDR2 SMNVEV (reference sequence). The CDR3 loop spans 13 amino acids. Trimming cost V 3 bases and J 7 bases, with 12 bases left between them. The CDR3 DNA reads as TGTGCCAGCAGTTTCCTAACGACTGCTGGCTACACCTTC. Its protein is CASSFLTTAGYTF.

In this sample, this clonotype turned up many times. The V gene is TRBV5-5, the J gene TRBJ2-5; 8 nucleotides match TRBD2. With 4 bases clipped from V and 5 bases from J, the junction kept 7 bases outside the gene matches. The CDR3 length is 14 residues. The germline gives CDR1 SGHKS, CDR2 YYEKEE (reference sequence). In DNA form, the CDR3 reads TGTGCCAGCAGCCCGGGCGGGAGGATGGAGACCCAGTACTTC. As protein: CASSPGGRMETQYF.

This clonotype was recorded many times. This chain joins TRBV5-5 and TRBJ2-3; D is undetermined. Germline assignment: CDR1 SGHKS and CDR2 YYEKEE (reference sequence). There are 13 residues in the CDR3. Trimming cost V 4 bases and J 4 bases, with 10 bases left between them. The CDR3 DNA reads TGTGCCAGCAGCCCCGGACCGTCAGATACGCAGTATTTT. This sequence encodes CASSPGPSDTQYF.

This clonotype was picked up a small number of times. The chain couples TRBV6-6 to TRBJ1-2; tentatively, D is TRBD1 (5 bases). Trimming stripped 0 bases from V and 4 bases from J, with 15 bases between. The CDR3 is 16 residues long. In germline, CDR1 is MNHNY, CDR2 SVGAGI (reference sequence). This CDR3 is CASSYSTGGVIYGYTF. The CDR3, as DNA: TGTGCCAGCAGTTACTCGACCGGGGGGGTGATCTATGGCTACACCTTC.

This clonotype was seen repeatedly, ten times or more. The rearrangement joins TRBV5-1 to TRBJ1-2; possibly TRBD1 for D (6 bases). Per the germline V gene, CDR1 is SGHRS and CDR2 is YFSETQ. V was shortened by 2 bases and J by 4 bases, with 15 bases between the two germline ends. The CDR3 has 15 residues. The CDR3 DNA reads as TGCGCCAGCAGCTTTAGAACCGGGACACCCTATGGCTACACCTTC. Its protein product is CASSFRTGTPYGYTF.

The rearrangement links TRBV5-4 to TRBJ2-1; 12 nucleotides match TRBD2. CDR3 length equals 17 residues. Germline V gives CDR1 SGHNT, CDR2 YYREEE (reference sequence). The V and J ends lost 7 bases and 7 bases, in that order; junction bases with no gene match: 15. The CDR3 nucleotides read TGTGCCAGCTCACCAAGACCGGCTAGCGGGAGGGCAAATGAGCAGTTCTTC. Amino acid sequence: CASSPRPASGRANEQFF.

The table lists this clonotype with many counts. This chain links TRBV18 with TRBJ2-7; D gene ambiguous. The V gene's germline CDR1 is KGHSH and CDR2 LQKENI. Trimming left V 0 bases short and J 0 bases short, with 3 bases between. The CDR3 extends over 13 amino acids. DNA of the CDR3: TGTGCCAGCTCACCACCGGACTCCTACGAGCAGTACTTC. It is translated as CASSPPDSYEQYF.

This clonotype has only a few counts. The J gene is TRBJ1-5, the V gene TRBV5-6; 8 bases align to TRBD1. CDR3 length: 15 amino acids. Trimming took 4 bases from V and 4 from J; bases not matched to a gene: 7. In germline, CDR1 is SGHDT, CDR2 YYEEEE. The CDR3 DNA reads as TGTGCCAGCAGCGGAGGGACAGGCGGGAATCAGCCCCAGCATTTT. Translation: CASSGGTGGNQPQHF.